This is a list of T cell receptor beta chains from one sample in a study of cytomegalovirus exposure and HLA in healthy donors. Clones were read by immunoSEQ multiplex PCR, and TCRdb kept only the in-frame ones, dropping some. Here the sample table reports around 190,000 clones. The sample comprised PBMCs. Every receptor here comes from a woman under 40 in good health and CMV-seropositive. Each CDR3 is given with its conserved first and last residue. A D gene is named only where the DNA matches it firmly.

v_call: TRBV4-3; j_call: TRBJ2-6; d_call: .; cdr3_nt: TGCGCCAGCAGCCAAGAAGCGGGCTCTGGGGCCAACGTCCTGACTTTC; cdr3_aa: CASSQEAGSGANVLTF
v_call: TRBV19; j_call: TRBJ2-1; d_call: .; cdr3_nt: TGTGCCAGTAGTCGTACAGTCGCCTACAATGAGCAGTTCTTC; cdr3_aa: CASSRTVAYNEQFF
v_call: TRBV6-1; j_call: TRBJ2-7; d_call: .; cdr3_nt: TGTGCCAGCAGTTTTAGCCGGGGGACCTACGAGCAGTACTTC; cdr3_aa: CASSFSRGTYEQYF
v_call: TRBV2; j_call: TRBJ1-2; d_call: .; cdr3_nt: TGTGCCAGCAGTGAGGGCCCAGATGGCTACACCTTC; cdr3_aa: CASSEGPDGYTF
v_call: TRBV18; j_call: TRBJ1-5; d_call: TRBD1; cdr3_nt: TGTGCCAGCTCGTTCCTCGGCGGGACAGGGATTTTACAGCCCCAGCATTTT; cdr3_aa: CASSFLGGTGILQPQHF
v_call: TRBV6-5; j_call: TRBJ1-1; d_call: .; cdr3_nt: TGTGCCAGCAGTTACTCCCCTCGAGGGAACACTGAAGCTTTCTTT; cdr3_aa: CASSYSPRGNTEAFF
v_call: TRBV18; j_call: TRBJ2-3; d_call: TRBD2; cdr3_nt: TGTGCCAGCTCACTTACTAGCGGGCCTAGCACAGATACGCAGTATTTT; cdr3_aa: CASSLTSGPSTDTQYF
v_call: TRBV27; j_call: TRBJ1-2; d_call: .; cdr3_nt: TGTGCCAGCAGCGAAATTCCGGACTTCTATGGCTACACCTTC; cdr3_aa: CASSEIPDFYGYTF
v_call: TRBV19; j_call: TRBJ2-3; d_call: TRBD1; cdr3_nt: TGTGCCAGTAGCATCTGGACAGGGGGCGTAGATACGCAGTATTTT; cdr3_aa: CASSIWTGGVDTQYF
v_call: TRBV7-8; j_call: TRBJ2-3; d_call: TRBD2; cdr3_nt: TGTGCCAGCAGCTTAAGGTTTCCTAGCGGGAGCACAGATACGCAGTATTTT; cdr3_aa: CASSLRFPSGSTDTQYF
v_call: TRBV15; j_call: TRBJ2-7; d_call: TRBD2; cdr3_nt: TGTGCCACCAGCAGAGGTGGGGAGGGCAGGGCCTACGAGCAGTACTTC; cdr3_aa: CATSRGGEGRAYEQYF
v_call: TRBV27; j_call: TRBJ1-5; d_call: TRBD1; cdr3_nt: TGTGCCAGCAGCCTCCTGTCGACAGGGAGGAATCAGCCCCAGCATTTT; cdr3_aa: CASSLLSTGRNQPQHF
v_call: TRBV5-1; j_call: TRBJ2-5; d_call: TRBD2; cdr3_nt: TGCGCCAGCAGCTGGGGACTAGCGGGAGAGGAGACCCAGTACTTC; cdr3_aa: CASSWGLAGEETQYF
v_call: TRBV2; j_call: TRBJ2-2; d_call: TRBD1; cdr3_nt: TGTGCCAGCACTGAGGGGGCCAACACCGGGGAGCTGTTTTTT; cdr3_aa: CASTEGANTGELFF
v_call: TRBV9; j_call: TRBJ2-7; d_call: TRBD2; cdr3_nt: TGTGCCAGCAGCGTAGCTAGCGGGCCCTTCTACGAGCAGTACTTC; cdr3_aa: CASSVASGPFYEQYF
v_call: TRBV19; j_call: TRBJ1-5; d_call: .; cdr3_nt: TGTGCCAGTAGTATTGTGCGGGTTAGCAATCAGCCCCAGCATTTT; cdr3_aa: CASSIVRVSNQPQHF
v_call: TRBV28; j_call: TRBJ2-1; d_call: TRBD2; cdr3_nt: TGTGCCAGCAGAAAAGGGACTAGCGGGAGCAATGAGCAGTTCTTC; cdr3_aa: CASRKGTSGSNEQFF
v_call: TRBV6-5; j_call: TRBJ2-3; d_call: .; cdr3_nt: TGTGCCAGCAGTACCAGAAATACGCAGTATTTT; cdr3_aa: CASSTRNTQYF
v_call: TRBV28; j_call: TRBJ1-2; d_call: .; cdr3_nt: TGTGCCACCAGGGACACCCGGCCGATCTATGGCTACACCTTC; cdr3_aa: CATRDTRPIYGYTF
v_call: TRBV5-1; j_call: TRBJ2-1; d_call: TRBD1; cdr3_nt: TGCGCCAGCAGCCTATCCGGGACAGGGGATTACAATGAGCAGTTCTTC; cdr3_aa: CASSLSGTGDYNEQFF
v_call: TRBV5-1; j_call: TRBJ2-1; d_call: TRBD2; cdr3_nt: TGCGCCAGCAGCTCCTTAGCGGGGTACTACAATGAGCAGTTCTTC; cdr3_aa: CASSSLAGYYNEQFF
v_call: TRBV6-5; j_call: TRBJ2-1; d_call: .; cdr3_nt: TGTGCCAGCAGTTACCGTGACATCTCCTACAATGAGCAGTTCTTC; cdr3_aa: CASSYRDISYNEQFF
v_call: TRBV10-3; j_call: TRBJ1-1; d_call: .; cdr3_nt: TGTGCCATCAGTTTACAGAGTATGAACACTGAAGCTTTCTTT; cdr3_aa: CAISLQSMNTEAFF
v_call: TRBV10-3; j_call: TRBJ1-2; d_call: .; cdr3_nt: TGTGCCATCAGCCCGGACAGCATTAGCTATGGCTACACCTTC; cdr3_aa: CAISPDSISYGYTF
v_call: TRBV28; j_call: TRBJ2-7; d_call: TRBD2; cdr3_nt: TGTGCCAGCAGGGGTAAGGGACTAGCGGGGTTTCGTGAGCAGTACTTC; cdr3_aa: CASRGKGLAGFREQYF
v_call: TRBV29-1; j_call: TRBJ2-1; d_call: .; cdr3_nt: TGCAGCGTAGGGGTTAGCTCCTACAATGAGCAGTTCTTC; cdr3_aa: CSVGVSSYNEQFF
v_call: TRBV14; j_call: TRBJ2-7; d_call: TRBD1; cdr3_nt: TGTGCCAGCAGCACCCGGACAGGGGGCTCCTACGAGCAGTACTTC; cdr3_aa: CASSTRTGGSYEQYF
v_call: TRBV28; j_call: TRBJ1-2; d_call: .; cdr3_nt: TGTGCCAGCAGTGTAGGGGGATGGGCAGGCTACACCTTC; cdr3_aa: CASSVGGWAGYTF
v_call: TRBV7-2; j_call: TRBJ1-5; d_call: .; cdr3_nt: TGTGCCAGCAGCTCCCGGGGATATAGCAATCAGCCCCAGCATTTT; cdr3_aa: CASSSRGYSNQPQHF
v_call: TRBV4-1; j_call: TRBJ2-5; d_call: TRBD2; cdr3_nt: TGCGCCAGCAGCCAAGACCACTTTGGGACTAGCGGGGGCCAAGAGACCCAGTACTTC; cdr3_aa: CASSQDHFGTSGGQETQYF
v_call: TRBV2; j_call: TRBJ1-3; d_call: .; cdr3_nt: TGTGCCAGCAGTGAACCCCCGGTAAACTCTGGAAACACCATATATTTT; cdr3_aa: CASSEPPVNSGNTIYF
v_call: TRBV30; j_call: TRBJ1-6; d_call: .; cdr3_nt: TGTGCCTGGAGTGTCCCCGAATCTGGGACTTACAATTCACCCCTCCACTTT; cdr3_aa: CAWSVPESGTYNSPLHF
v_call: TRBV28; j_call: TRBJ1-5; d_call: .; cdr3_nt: TGTGCCAGCAGCCCACGTTACTACCAGCCCCAGCATTTT; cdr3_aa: CASSPRYYQPQHF
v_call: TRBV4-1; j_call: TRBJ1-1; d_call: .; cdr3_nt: TGCGCCAGCAGCCTAGAGAGGGAGGCTGAAGCTTTCTTT; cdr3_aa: CASSLEREAEAFF
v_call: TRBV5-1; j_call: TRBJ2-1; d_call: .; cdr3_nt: TGCGCCAGCAGCTTGGTCTCAACGGACAATGAGCAGTTCTTC; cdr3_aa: CASSLVSTDNEQFF
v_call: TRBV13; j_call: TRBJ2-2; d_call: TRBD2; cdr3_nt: TGTGCCAGCAGCTTAGCCGGGACTAGAGAGACCGGGGAGCTGTTTTTT; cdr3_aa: CASSLAGTRETGELFF
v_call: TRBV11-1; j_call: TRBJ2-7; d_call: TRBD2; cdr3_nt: TGTGCCAGCAGCCTGACTAGCGTGAGCTCCTACGAGCAGTACTTC; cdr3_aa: CASSLTSVSSYEQYF
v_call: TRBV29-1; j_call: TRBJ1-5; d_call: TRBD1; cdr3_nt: TGCAGCTTAGGCCGGGGACAGGGTTATAGCAATCAGCCCCAGCATTTT; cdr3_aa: CSLGRGQGYSNQPQHF
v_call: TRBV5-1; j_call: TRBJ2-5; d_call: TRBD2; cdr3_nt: TGCGCCAGCAGCTTGGACCCGCCTAGCGGGCTCCAAGAGACCCAGTACTTC; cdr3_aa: CASSLDPPSGLQETQYF
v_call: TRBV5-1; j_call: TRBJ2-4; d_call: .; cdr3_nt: TGCGCCAGCAGCTTGACTCCAGGGTTGGCCAAAAACATTCAGTACTTC; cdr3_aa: CASSLTPGLAKNIQYF
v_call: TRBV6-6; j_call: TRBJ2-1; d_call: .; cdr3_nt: TGTGCCAGCAGACGAATTAGCTCCTACAATGAGCAGTTCTTC; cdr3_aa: CASRRISSYNEQFF
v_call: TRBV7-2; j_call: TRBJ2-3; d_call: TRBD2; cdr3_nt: TGTGCCAGCAGCTTAGTTAGCGGGAGGGCCCCAGATACGCAGTATTTT; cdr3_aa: CASSLVSGRAPDTQYF
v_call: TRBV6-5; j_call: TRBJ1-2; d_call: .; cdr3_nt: TGTGCCAGCAGTGTGTTAGTGAACTATGGCTACACCTTC; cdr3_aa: CASSVLVNYGYTF
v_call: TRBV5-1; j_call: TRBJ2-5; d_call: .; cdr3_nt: TGCGCCAGCAGCGCCGACTTCCAAGAGACCCAGTACTTC; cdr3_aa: CASSADFQETQYF
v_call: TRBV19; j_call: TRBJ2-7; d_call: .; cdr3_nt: TGTGCCAGTAGCGCGGGACAGACCTACGAGCAGTACTTC; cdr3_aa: CASSAGQTYEQYF
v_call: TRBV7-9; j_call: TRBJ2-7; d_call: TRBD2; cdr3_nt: TGTGCCAGCAGCTTAGAGCGGGGGGAGCAGTACTTC; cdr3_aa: CASSLERGEQYF
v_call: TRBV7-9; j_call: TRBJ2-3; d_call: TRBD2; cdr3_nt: TGTGCCAGCAGCTCATTAGCGGGAGTCACAGATACGCAGTATTTT; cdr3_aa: CASSSLAGVTDTQYF
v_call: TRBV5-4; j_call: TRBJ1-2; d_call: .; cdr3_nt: TGTGCCAGCAGCTTGGGACAGGCCACTTATGGCTACACCTTC; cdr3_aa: CASSLGQATYGYTF
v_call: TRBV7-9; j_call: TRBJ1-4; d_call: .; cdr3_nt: TGTGCCAGCAGCTTACAGGGCACAACTAATGAAAAACTGTTTTTT; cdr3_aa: CASSLQGTTNEKLFF
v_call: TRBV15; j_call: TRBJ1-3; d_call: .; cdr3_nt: TGTGCCACCAGCAGAGACCCCCGGGCTGGAAACACCATATATTTT; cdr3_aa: CATSRDPRAGNTIYF
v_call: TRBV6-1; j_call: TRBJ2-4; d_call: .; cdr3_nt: TGTGCCAGCAGTGTGGCTAGCGCCCTGGGGGACATTCAGTACTTC; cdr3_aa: CASSVASALGDIQYF
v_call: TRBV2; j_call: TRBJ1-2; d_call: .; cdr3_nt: TGTGCCAGCAGTGAACGCGTAGGGGGAGACTATGGCTACACCTTC; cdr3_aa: CASSERVGGDYGYTF
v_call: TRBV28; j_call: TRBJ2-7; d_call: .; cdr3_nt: TGTGCCAGCAGTCCGAGCGAATACGAGCAGTACTTC; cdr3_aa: CASSPSEYEQYF
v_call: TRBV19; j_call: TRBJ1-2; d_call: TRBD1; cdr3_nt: TGTGCCAGTAGTCCCTGGAACAGGGGGCTCGGATATGGCTACACCTTC; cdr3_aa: CASSPWNRGLGYGYTF
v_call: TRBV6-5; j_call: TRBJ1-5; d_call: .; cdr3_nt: TGTGCCAGCAGTTACTCGGCAGGAATTCAGCCCCAGCATTTT; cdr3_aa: CASSYSAGIQPQHF
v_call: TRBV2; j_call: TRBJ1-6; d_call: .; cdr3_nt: TGTGCCAGCAGTTTCATAAACGGGCCAGGGAATTCACCCCTCCACTTT; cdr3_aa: CASSFINGPGNSPLHF
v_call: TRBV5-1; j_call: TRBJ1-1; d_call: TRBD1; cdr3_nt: TGCGCCAGCAGCTCCGGACAGGGGGCGAAGGCTTTCTTT; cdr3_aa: CASSSGQGAKAFF
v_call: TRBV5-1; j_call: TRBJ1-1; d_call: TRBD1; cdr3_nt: TGCGCCAGCAGCTTATCCGGGACAGCATCTGAAGCTTTCTTT; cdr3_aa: CASSLSGTASEAFF
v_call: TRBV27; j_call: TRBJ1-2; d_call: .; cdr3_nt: TGTGCCAGCAAATTGGAGGGTTCCGTCACCGGAACGGTATATGGCTACACCTTC; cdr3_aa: CASKLEGSVTGTVYGYTF